This T cell receptor beta chain was identified in a study of blood T cell repertoires in COVID-19. Study information: The cDNA or gDNA used as material had been derived from T cells, B-cell-depleted T cells, or PBMCs.

V gave up 1 base and J gave up 7 bases; unmatched junction bases: 4. The CDR3 is 13 amino acids. Germline CDR1 GTSNPN, CDR2 SVGIG (reference sequence). TCRdb keeps only in-frame clones here, not all; method: immunoSEQ multiplex PCR. The table lists fewer than 300,000 clones, 82% of them singletons. The rearrangement uses TRBV30 and TRBJ1-5; 7 bases fit TRBD1. This TCR was sampled from a woman aged 18-30 years with acute or convalescent COVID-19. Sequenced sample: peripheral blood. CDR3 in amino acids: CAWSGQGGQPQHF. The CDR3 coding sequence is TGTGCCTGGAGTGGACAGGGAGGCCAGCCCCAGCATTTT.